These T cell receptor beta chains were read from a single sample in a study of cytomegalovirus exposure and HLA in healthy donors. Repertoires were generated with immunoSEQ multiplex PCR, while TCRdb's copy carries only in-frame clones and drops some. The profile shows roughly 66,000 clones, 55% to 65% of them singletons. The sample was PBMCs. These receptors came from a woman in her forties or fifties in good health and CMV-seronegative. Both conserved end residues are part of each CDR3. The order of the fields is V gene, clone size, D gene, J gene, CDR3 DNA, CDR3 protein. The D gene is left open where the match is weak. Where a row states a size, it is once, few, many or the class of an expanded clone; other rows omit it.

v_call: TRBV25-1; clone_size: NA; d_call: TRBD1; j_call: TRBJ1-1; cdr3_nt: TGTGCCAGCAGGGTAAGACAGGGTTCTGAAGCTTTCTTT; cdr3_aa: CASRVRQGSEAFF
v_call: TRBV5-1; clone_size: NA; d_call: TRBD1; j_call: TRBJ2-2; cdr3_nt: TGCGCCAGCAGCTTGGGGGGACAGGGTAACACCGGGGAGCTGTTTTTT; cdr3_aa: CASSLGGQGNTGELFF
v_call: TRBV7-6; clone_size: medium-sized; d_call: TRBD1; j_call: TRBJ1-1; cdr3_nt: TGTGCCAGCAGCTCTACAGGGGCCCACACTGAAGCTTTCTTT; cdr3_aa: CASSSTGAHTEAFF
v_call: TRBV6-5; clone_size: NA; d_call: NA; j_call: TRBJ1-1; cdr3_nt: TGTGCCAGCACCCTAAGAGGAGGGAACACTGAAGCTTTCTTT; cdr3_aa: CASTLRGGNTEAFF
v_call: TRBV6-5; clone_size: NA; d_call: TRBD1; j_call: TRBJ1-1; cdr3_nt: TGTGCCAGCACCGCCCCGACAGGGGAAGCGGAAGCTTTCTTT; cdr3_aa: CASTAPTGEAEAFF
v_call: TRBV19; clone_size: NA; d_call: TRBD2; j_call: TRBJ2-1; cdr3_nt: TGTGCCAGTAGTCGTAGCGGGGACTCCTACAATGAGCAGTTCTTC; cdr3_aa: CASSRSGDSYNEQFF
v_call: TRBV10-3; clone_size: NA; d_call: NA; j_call: TRBJ2-1; cdr3_nt: TGTGCCATCAGCGGAGGCGACTCCTCCACCTACAATGAGCAGTTCTTC; cdr3_aa: CAISGGDSSTYNEQFF
v_call: TRBV28; clone_size: NA; d_call: NA; j_call: TRBJ1-1; cdr3_nt: TGTGCCAGCAGTTCACCAGAGGACACTGAAGCTTTCTTT; cdr3_aa: CASSSPEDTEAFF
v_call: TRBV5-5; clone_size: few; d_call: TRBD2; j_call: TRBJ2-7; cdr3_nt: TGTGCCAGCAGCTTGGTTCCAGGTACTAGCGGGGGCGAGCAGTACTTC; cdr3_aa: CASSLVPGTSGGEQYF
v_call: TRBV10-2; clone_size: few; d_call: TRBD1; j_call: TRBJ1-1; cdr3_nt: TGCGCCAGCAGTGACCCCGGCGGGGATGAAGGGGGCAGGGCCACTGAAGCTTTCTTT; cdr3_aa: CASSDPGGDEGGRATEAFF
v_call: TRBV5-8; clone_size: NA; d_call: TRBD1; j_call: TRBJ2-1; cdr3_nt: TGTGCCAGCAGCGACCAGACAGGGAGTGGGATTGACAATGAGCAGTTCTTC; cdr3_aa: CASSDQTGSGIDNEQFF
v_call: TRBV7-2; clone_size: NA; d_call: TRBD2; j_call: TRBJ2-1; cdr3_nt: TGTGCCAGCAGCTTATTAGGGCTAGCGGGAGGAGGTGAGCAGTTCTTC; cdr3_aa: CASSLLGLAGGGEQFF
v_call: TRBV18; clone_size: NA; d_call: NA; j_call: TRBJ1-1; cdr3_nt: TGTGCCAGCTCAGTTATACAGGGTAGAAGCACTGAAGCTTTCTTT; cdr3_aa: CASSVIQGRSTEAFF
v_call: TRBV28; clone_size: NA; d_call: NA; j_call: TRBJ2-1; cdr3_nt: TGTGCCAGCAGTTCCTTGACAGGCAATGAGCAGTTCTTC; cdr3_aa: CASSSLTGNEQFF
v_call: TRBV29-1; clone_size: NA; d_call: TRBD1; j_call: TRBJ1-1; cdr3_nt: TGCAGCGCCGTACTCCCAGGGACAGGGGGATCTGAAGCTTTCTTT; cdr3_aa: CSAVLPGTGGSEAFF
v_call: TRBV6-5; clone_size: NA; d_call: TRBD2; j_call: TRBJ2-5; cdr3_nt: TGTGCCAGCAGCGGACTAGCGGGAGTGGAGACCCAGTACTTC; cdr3_aa: CASSGLAGVETQYF
v_call: TRBV29-1; clone_size: NA; d_call: TRBD2; j_call: TRBJ2-1; cdr3_nt: TGCAGCGATTTAGCGGGAGCCTACAATGAGCAGTTCTTC; cdr3_aa: CSDLAGAYNEQFF
v_call: TRBV6-5; clone_size: once; d_call: TRBD1; j_call: TRBJ2-3; cdr3_nt: TGTGCCAGCAGAAACGGACAGGGTGTCCCAGATACGCAGTATTTT; cdr3_aa: CASRNGQGVPDTQYF
v_call: TRBV9; clone_size: NA; d_call: NA; j_call: TRBJ2-7; cdr3_nt: TGTGCCAGCAATCGGGGGAGCTCCTACGAGCAGTACTTC; cdr3_aa: CASNRGSSYEQYF
v_call: TRBV9; clone_size: few; d_call: NA; j_call: TRBJ1-1; cdr3_nt: TGTGCCAGCAGCGTAGAGGGGACTGAAGCTTTCTTT; cdr3_aa: CASSVEGTEAFF
v_call: TRBV5-6; clone_size: NA; d_call: NA; j_call: TRBJ2-3; cdr3_nt: TGTGCCAGCAGCCCTGGGACTCTTCGCTGGGGAGATACGCAGTATTTT; cdr3_aa: CASSPGTLRWGDTQYF
v_call: TRBV5-1; clone_size: NA; d_call: TRBD1; j_call: TRBJ2-5; cdr3_nt: TGCGCCAGCAGCTATCTAGGGACAGGCCAAGAGACCCAGTACTTC; cdr3_aa: CASSYLGTGQETQYF
v_call: TRBV7-2; clone_size: NA; d_call: TRBD1; j_call: TRBJ1-5; cdr3_nt: TGTGCCAGCAGCTCCCCAAGTACAGGGGCCTTCAATCAGCCCCAGCATTTT; cdr3_aa: CASSSPSTGAFNQPQHF
v_call: TRBV28; clone_size: NA; d_call: NA; j_call: TRBJ1-4; cdr3_nt: TGTGCCAGCAGTTCCGCGGGAGGAGCTGAAAAACTGTTTTTT; cdr3_aa: CASSSAGGAEKLFF
v_call: TRBV15; clone_size: NA; d_call: TRBD2; j_call: TRBJ2-7; cdr3_nt: TGTGCCACTAGCGGGACACCGATTGGGAACGAGCAGTACTTC; cdr3_aa: CATSGTPIGNEQYF
v_call: TRBV28; clone_size: once; d_call: TRBD1; j_call: TRBJ2-7; cdr3_nt: TGTGCCAGCACTCCCGTGGGACAGGGGGTAACAAGCTCCTACGAGCAGTACTTC; cdr3_aa: CASTPVGQGVTSSYEQYF